This TCR beta chain was captured in a study of blood T cell repertoires in COVID-19. Overall study: The origin of the acute and convalescent COVID-19 samples was the United States, Italy and Spain. Nucleic acid was either cDNA or gDNA, and it came from T cells, B-cell-depleted T cells, or PBMCs.

Source study methods: Reference gene primer amplification gave estimated nucleated cell counts. TCRdb's copy holds only in-frame clones and misses some; the assay was immunoSEQ multiplex PCR. That table gives V, J and clone size, and the DNA gave D and trimming. The top ten clones hold 1.4% to 1.5% of a sample with about 110,000 clones, more than 75% of them seen once. The CDR3 is 14 amino acids. V was clipped by 6 bases and J by 4 bases; unmatched bases: 5. Germline-derived CDR1 and CDR2 are MNHNY and SVGAGI (reference sequence). The receptor was derived from a man between 35 and 55 years old with acute or convalescent COVID-19. Sequencing input: peripheral blood. The chain is built from TRBV6-6 and TRBJ1-3; 8 nucleotides agree with TRBD1. This CDR3 is CASRPTGAGNTIYF. CDR3 in DNA: TGTGCCAGCAGACCGACAGGGGCGGGAAACACCATATATTTT.